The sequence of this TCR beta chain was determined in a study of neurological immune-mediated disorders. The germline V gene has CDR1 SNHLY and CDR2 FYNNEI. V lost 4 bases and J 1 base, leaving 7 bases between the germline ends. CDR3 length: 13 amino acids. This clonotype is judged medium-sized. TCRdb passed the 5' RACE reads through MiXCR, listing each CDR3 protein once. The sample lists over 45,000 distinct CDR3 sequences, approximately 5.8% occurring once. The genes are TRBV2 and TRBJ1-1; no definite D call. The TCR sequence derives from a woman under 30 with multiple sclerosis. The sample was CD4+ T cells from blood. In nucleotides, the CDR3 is TGTGCCAGCAGTGTGACGGGGAACACTGAAGCTTTCTTT. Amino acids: CASSVTGNTEAFF.